The sample holds many counts of the clone carrying this TCR beta chain. These data originate in a study of T cells after yellow fever vaccination. Background on the study: Preparing low-cell-number fractions relied on SMART-Seq v4 Ultra Low Input.

TCR cDNA was made by 5'RACE template switching, adding a universal primer site and UMIs. TCRdb independently ran MiXCR on the 5' RACE reads; one entry per CDR3 protein. The sample holds 250,000 or so distinct CDR3 sequences, 3.6% seen once. Germline V lookup: CDR1 LGHNA, CDR2 YNFKEQ. V gave up 0 bases and J gave up 2 bases; unmatched junction bases: 9. The CDR3 extends over 18 amino acids. The chain is built from TRBV4-2 and TRBJ2-5, with 10 bases that match TRBD2. Sequenced here: PBMCs, sampled 15 days after the yellow fever booster vaccination. This TCR was sampled from a man aged 18 to 29 who received the YFV17D yellow fever vaccine. CDR3 in amino acids: CASSQDGLSGGIQETQYF. The CDR3 nucleotides read TGTGCCAGCAGCCAAGACGGTCTTAGCGGGGGGATTCAAGAGACCCAGTACTTC.